The 32 T cell receptor beta chains below come from one sample, sequenced in a study of blood T cell repertoires in COVID-19. Generated by immunoSEQ multiplex PCR, the TCRdb table keeps only in-frame clones and is missing some. The data show some 240,000 clones, 70% to 85% seen once. Sequencing used peripheral blood. These receptors all come from a woman at least 80 years old with acute or convalescent COVID-19.

V is TRBV20-1 and J is TRBJ2-2; 9 bases map to TRBD1. V dropped 3 bases and J dropped 7; count of bases not matched to a gene: 6. Per the germline V gene, CDR1 is DFQATT and CDR2 is SNEGSKA (reference sequence). The CDR3 loop spans 14 amino acids. The CDR3 sequence: CSASRDRDSGELFF. The CDR3 DNA sequence: TGCAGTGCTAGTAGGGACAGGGATAGCGGGGAGCTGTTTTTT.

This clone was counted only a few times. The genes are TRBV6-5 and TRBJ2-2; TRBD2 matches 8 bases. Germline loops: CDR1 MNHEY, CDR2 SVGAGI. V lost 2 bases to trimming and J lost 7 bases; unmatched junction nucleotides: 3. This CDR3 spans 14 amino acids. CDR3 in DNA: TGTGCCAGCAGTTACCGCGGGGGGATCGGGGAGCTGTTTTTT. It specifies CASSYRGGIGELFF.

The chain joins TRBV5-1 to TRBJ1-2; a possible D gene is TRBD1 (5 bases). The CDR3 sequence is 13 residues long. The V and J ends lost 7 bases and 4 bases respectively, with 14 bases between them. CDR1 SGHRS and CDR2 YFSETQ come from the germline V gene. For the CDR3, the DNA is TGCGCCAGCTCGGATCCGGGGGGCTATGGCTACACCTTC. Translated: CASSDPGGYGYTF.

Of note for this clone: This specimen includes other DNA sequences encoding the same CDR3. This chain connects TRBV12-3 or TRBV12-4 to TRBJ1-1; no clear D gene. Trimming took off 2 bases at V and 1 base at J, with 5 bases between the two ends. The CDR3 has 13 amino acids. CDR3 nucleotides: TGTGCCAGCAGTTTACGAGGGAACACTGAAGCTTTCTTT. It is translated as CASSLRGNTEAFF.

The chain uses TRBV19 and TRBJ2-2; D gene uncertain. Between the trimmed V and J ends, which lost 3 bases and 4 bases, there was a span of 6 bases. The germline V gene encodes CDR1 LNHDA and CDR2 SQIVND (reference sequence). The CDR3 totals 13 residues. CDR3 sequence: CASSILSTGELFF. CDR3 nucleotides: TGTGCCAGTAGTATTTTGAGCACCGGGGAGCTGTTTTTT.

The CDR3 DNA reads TGTGCCAGCCGGGGGGGAGGCGAGCAGTACTTC. Amino acids: CASRGGGEQYF. The V gene is TRBV3-1 (or the pseudogene TRBV3-2), the J gene TRBJ2-7, with 8 bases identical to TRBD2. V shed 8 bases, J shed 6 bases, and the junction held 3 bases outside the gene matches. Germline CDR1 is LGHDT and CDR2 is YNNKEL (reference sequence). The CDR3 consists of 11 residues.

This chain joins TRBV29-1 and TRBJ1-2, with D perhaps matching TRBD1 (5 bases). Germline assignment: CDR1 SQVTM and CDR2 ANQGSEA. This CDR3 is 13 amino acids long. Trimming stripped 4 bases from V and 8 bases from J, with 17 bases between. In nucleotides, the CDR3 is TGCAGCGTTGGTTCGTCAGGGCTCGGGGGCTACACCTTC. Protein sequence: CSVGSSGLGGYTF.

The chain is built from TRBV28 and TRBJ2-5, with a weak D call TRBD2 (6 bases). The CDR3 consists of 15 residues. Trimming cost V 3 bases and J 4 bases, with 15 bases left between them. Germline V gives CDR1 MDHEN, CDR2 SYDVKM. This CDR3 is CASSLGGIGRETQYF. CDR3 bases: TGTGCCAGCAGTTTGGGGGGTATTGGACGAGAGACCCAGTACTTC.

This rearrangement joins TRBV6-2 or TRBV6-3 to TRBJ1-3; D may be TRBD1 (5 bases). The CDR3 consists of 17 residues. Trimming took off 0 bases at V and 0 bases at J, with 12 bases between the two ends. The germline gives CDR1 MNHEY, CDR2 SVGEGT. The CDR3 DNA reads as TGTGCCAGCAGTTACTCCAGGGCCTTCCTCTCTGGAAACACCATATATTTT. Protein sequence: CASSYSRAFLSGNTIYF.

This clone came up a few times. This chain joins TRBV4-1 and TRBJ2-2; TRBD2 agrees at 10 bases. With V trimmed by 6 bases and J by 0 bases, 4 bases remained unmatched. CDR3 length: 16 amino acids. Looked up from germline, CDR1 is MGHRA and CDR2 is YSYEKL. The CDR3 spells CASRAAGGPNTGELFF. The CDR3 nucleotides read TGCGCCAGCAGGGCAGCGGGGGGGCCGAACACCGGGGAGCTGTTTTTT.

The V call is TRBV5-6, the J call TRBJ1-5, with TRBD1 matching 8 bases. The CDR3 is 16 amino acids. CDR1 is SGHDT and CDR2 is YYEEEE in the germline V gene. V shed 2 bases, J shed 7 bases, and the junction held 11 bases outside the gene matches. The CDR3: CASSFAGTGPHQPQHF. CDR3 nucleotides: TGTGCCAGCAGCTTTGCGGGGACAGGACCTCACCAGCCCCAGCATTTT.

The chain couples TRBV5-5 to TRBJ1-1, with TRBD1 matching over 8 bases. This CDR3 is built from 16 residues. Germline V gene sequence: CDR1 SGHKS, CDR2 YYEKEE (reference sequence). With V trimmed by 1 base and J by 4 bases, 9 bases remained unmatched. The CDR3 loop is CASSLWPGGDFTEAFF. The CDR3 DNA reads TGTGCCAGCAGCTTGTGGCCAGGGGGCGATTTCACTGAAGCTTTCTTT. The full variable domain, its missing parts supplied by reference TRBV5-5 and TRBJ1-1, is DAGVTQSPTHLIKTRGQQVTLRCSPISGHKSVSWYQQVLGQGPQFIFQYYEKEERGRGNFPDRFSARQFPNYSSELNVNALLLGDSALYLCASSLWPGGDFTEAFFGQGTRLTVV.

The chain links TRBV28 to TRBJ1-5; TRBD1 matches 9 bases. The V and J ends lost 7 bases and 5 bases, in that order; junction bases with no gene match: 6. Germline CDR1 reads MDHEN; CDR2 reads SYDVKM. The CDR3 covers 14 residues. As DNA, the CDR3 is TGTGCCAGCATTACAGGGGGCGCTTATCAGCCCCAGCATTTT. Its translation: CASITGGAYQPQHF.

The rearrangement joins TRBV6-5 to TRBJ1-5; D unresolved. CDR1 and CDR2 from the germline V gene are MNHEY and SVGAGI. The length of the CDR3 is 11 residues. V lost 5 bases and J lost 9, with 8 bases in between. CDR3 amino acids: CASSRHGPQHF. DNA for the CDR3: TGTGCCAGCAGTAGACATGGGCCCCAGCATTTT.

This clone was observed a single time. The chain joins TRBV18 to TRBJ1-3; D gene unclear. The CDR3 length is 14 residues. With 2 bases removed from V and 6 bases from J, the gap between germline ends came to 11 bases. Germline values: CDR1 KGHSH, CDR2 LQKENI. The CDR3 DNA follows: TGTGCCAGCTCACCATCCGGGGAGGAAAACACCATATATTTT. It codes for CASSPSGEENTIYF.

The gene calls are TRBV6-5 and TRBJ2-2; tentative D call: TRBD2 (6 bases). The CDR3 has 15 residues. Deletions cut 2 bases from V and 3 bases from J, with 10 bases between. CDR1 is MNHEY, CDR2 SVGAGI, per germline. CDR3 nucleotides: TGTGCCAGCAGTTACACTGCGGGGTACACCGGGGAGCTGTTTTTT. Encoded protein: CASSYTAGYTGELFF.

The chain uses TRBV12-5 and TRBJ1-5; maybe TRBD1 (6 bases). The CDR3 consists of 16 residues. Germline V lookup: CDR1 LGHNT, CDR2 FRNRAP. The V gene lost 0 bases and the J gene lost 8 bases, with 17 bases spanning the gap. The CDR3 region has the DNA TGTGCTAGTGGTTTGGTACTCCTAGGGGGTCGGAAGCCCCAGCATTTT. Translation: CASGLVLLGGRKPQHF. The variable domain in full, with the rest retrieved from reference TRBV12-5 and TRBJ1-5, is DARVTQTPRHKVTEMGQEVTMRCQPILGHNTVFWYRQTMMQGLELLAYFRNRAPLDDSGMPKDRFSAEMPDATLATLKIQPSEPRDSAVYFCASGLVLLGGRKPQHFGDGTRLSIL.

V usage is TRBV19 and J usage is TRBJ2-2; 9 positions match TRBD2. With V trimmed by 1 base and J by 2 bases, 5 bases remained unmatched. The CDR3 extends over 17 amino acids. Germline-derived CDR1 and CDR2 are LNHDA and SQIVND (reference sequence). The CDR3 sequence is CASSIGSGGLNTGELFF. The CDR3 coding sequence is TGTGCCAGTAGTATAGGGAGCGGGGGGCTTAACACCGGGGAGCTGTTTTTT.

The chain couples TRBV5-4 to TRBJ2-3; 15 bases line up with TRBD2. The CDR3 length is 17 residues. Germline lookup yields CDR1 SGHNT and CDR2 YYREEE (reference sequence). Unmatched junction bases numbered 6, after V lost 4 bases and J lost 3 bases. CDR3 nucleotide sequence: TGTGCCAGCAGCCTGGGACTAGCGGGGGGTTCTACAGATACGCAGTATTTT. Amino acids: CASSLGLAGGSTDTQYF.

This rearrangement joins TRBV5-3 to TRBJ1-2; D gene ambiguous. TRBV5-3 counts as an open reading frame of uncertain function. The V gene lost 5 bases and the J gene lost 3 bases, with 11 bases spanning the gap. This CDR3 has 13 amino acids. CDR3 in amino acids: CARSSRVDYGYTF. The CDR3 DNA reads as TGTGCCAGAAGTTCGAGGGTGGACTATGGCTACACCTTC.

This rearrangement joins TRBV5-1 to TRBJ1-6; TRBD1 matches 7 bases. Germline V gene lookup returns CDR1 SGHRS and CDR2 YFSETQ. With V trimmed by 4 bases and J by 9 bases, 10 bases remained unmatched. The CDR3 consists of 15 residues. CDR3 region: CASSPWGQTSSPLHF. The CDR3 region has the DNA TGCGCCAGCAGCCCATGGGGACAGACTAGTTCACCCCTCCACTTT.

The table lists this clone with a count of one. The genes are TRBV5-1 and TRBJ2-3; 9 positions match TRBD2. The CDR3 extends over 17 amino acids. V was pared by 1 base and J by 3 bases, with 9 bases of the junction left unmatched. CDR1 is SGHRS and CDR2 is YFSETQ in the germline V gene. CDR3 loop: CASSLFSSGGLTDTQYF. CDR3 DNA sequence: TGCGCCAGCAGCTTGTTTTCCAGCGGGGGGCTGACAGATACGCAGTATTTT.

The chain employs TRBV18 and TRBJ2-1; TRBD1 might be the D (5 bases). Germline V lookup: CDR1 KGHSH, CDR2 LQKENI. The CDR3 runs to 14 residues. Trimming removed 4 bases at V and 7 bases at J, with 14 bases between. This chain's CDR3 is CASSLIQGTNEQFF. The CDR3 nucleotides read TGTGCCAGCTCACTTATCCAGGGTACGAATGAGCAGTTCTTC.

The chain carries TRBV11-2 and TRBJ1-6, with 7 positions matching TRBD1. Germline V CDR1 and CDR2: SGHAT, FQNNGV. The CDR3 is made up of 15 amino acids. The J segment lost 10 bases and the V segment lost 5 bases, leaving 11 bases of the junction unmatched. The CDR3 region has the DNA TGTGCCAGCAGCACCTCGACAGGGACTCGGTCACCCCTCCACTTT. Protein sequence: CASSTSTGTRSPLHF.

The V and J genes are TRBV5-1 and TRBJ2-2, with 8 bases that match TRBD1. The CDR3 contains 14 residues. V trimming: 6 bases; J trimming: 5 bases; junction bases outside the gene matches: 6. Germline V lookup: CDR1 SGHRS, CDR2 YFSETQ. DNA for the CDR3: TGCGCCAGCACTCGGACAGGGCGGACCGGGGAGCTGTTTTTT. It translates to CASTRTGRTGELFF.

V is TRBV20-1 and J is TRBJ1-4; D is perhaps TRBD1 (5 bases). The CDR3 runs 17 residues. Deletions cut 3 bases from V and 0 bases from J, with 17 bases between. Germline CDR1 DFQATT, CDR2 SNEGSKA (reference sequence). This CDR3 is CSASLGGSGSTNEKLFF. The CDR3 coding sequence is TGCAGTGCTAGTCTCGGGGGGTCAGGATCAACTAATGAAAAACTGTTTTTT.

This clone has just a few counts. V usage is TRBV7-3 and J usage is TRBJ2-2; 12 positions match TRBD1. The germline gives CDR1 SGHTA, CDR2 FQGTGA. The CDR3 length is 16 residues. V dropped 2 bases and J dropped 4; count of bases not matched to a gene: 2. The CDR3 bases are TGTGCCAGCAGCTTACCGGGACAGGGGGCCACCGGGGAGCTGTTTTTT. Its protein is CASSLPGQGATGELFF.

The chain employs TRBV27 and TRBJ1-5; perhaps TRBD1 as D (6 bases). V lost 4 bases, J lost 1 base, and 20 bases lay in between. The CDR3 is 18 amino acids. The germline gives CDR1 MNHEY, CDR2 SMNVEV (reference sequence). CDR3 nucleotide sequence: TGTGCCAGCAGTTGGCACAGGGTCTCTATCCCGAGCAATCAGCCCCAGCATTTT. It encodes CASSWHRVSIPSNQPQHF.

The chain links TRBV9 to TRBJ1-3; the D is unclear. Germline values: CDR1 SGDLS, CDR2 YYNGEE. Trimming shortened V by 3 bases and J by 6 bases, and 10 bases separated the two germline ends. The length of the CDR3 is 13 residues. In DNA form, the CDR3 reads TGTGCCAGCAGCGCCCAGACAAAAAACACCATATATTTT. Its protein product is CASSAQTKNTIYF.

The V gene is TRBV18, the J gene TRBJ1-2; tentative D call: TRBD1 (5 bases). Between the trimmed V and J ends, which lost 0 bases and 6 bases, there was a span of 11 bases. The germline V gene has CDR1 KGHSH and CDR2 LQKENI. This CDR3 is built from 14 residues. The CDR3 reads CASSPPGRADGYTF. DNA of the CDR3: TGTGCCAGCTCACCACCAGGCAGGGCTGATGGCTACACCTTC.

The sample holds one count of this clone. The chain couples TRBV7-9 to TRBJ2-3, with D perhaps matching TRBD1 (6 bases). CDR1 and CDR2 from the germline V gene are SEHNR and FQNEAQ (reference sequence). V lost 3 bases, J lost 3 bases, and 7 bases lay in between. This CDR3 contains 13 residues. The CDR3 loop reads CASSFGQTDTQYF. CDR3 bases: TGTGCCAGCAGCTTTGGACAGACAGATACGCAGTATTTT.

The table lists this clone with a count of one. The CDR3 bases are TGTGCCACCAGCAGAGATCGTATCGGGGAAGGCTACACCTTC. It translates to CATSRDRIGEGYTF. V and J are TRBV15 and TRBJ1-2; D is unresolved. The V gene lost 0 bases and the J gene lost 8 bases, with 13 bases spanning the gap. The CDR3 runs to 14 residues. Germline V gives CDR1 LNHNV, CDR2 YYDKDF (reference sequence). Drawing the rest from reference TRBV15 and TRBJ1-2, the complete variable domain is DAMVIQNPRYQVTQFGKPVTLSCSQTLNHNVMYWYQQKSSQAPKLLFHYYDKDFNNEADTPDNFQSRRPNTSFCFLDIRSPGLGDTAMYLCATSRDRIGEGYTFGSGTRLTVV.